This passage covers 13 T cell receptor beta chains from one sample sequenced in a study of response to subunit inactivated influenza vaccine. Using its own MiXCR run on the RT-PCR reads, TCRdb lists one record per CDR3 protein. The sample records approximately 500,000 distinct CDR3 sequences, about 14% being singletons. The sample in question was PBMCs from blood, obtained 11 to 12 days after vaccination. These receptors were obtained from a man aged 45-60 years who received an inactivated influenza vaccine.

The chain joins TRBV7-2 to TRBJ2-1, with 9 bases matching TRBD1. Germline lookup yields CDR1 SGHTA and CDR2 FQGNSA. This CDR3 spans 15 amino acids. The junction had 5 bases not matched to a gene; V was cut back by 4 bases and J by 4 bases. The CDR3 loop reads CASSYRGQVYNEQFF. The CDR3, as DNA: TGTGCCAGCAGCTACAGGGGGCAAGTTTACAATGAGCAGTTCTTC.

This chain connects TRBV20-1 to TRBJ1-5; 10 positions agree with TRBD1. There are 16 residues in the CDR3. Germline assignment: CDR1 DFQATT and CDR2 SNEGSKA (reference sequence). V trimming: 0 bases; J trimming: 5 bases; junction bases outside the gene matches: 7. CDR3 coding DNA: TGCAGTGCTAGAGATGCGGGACAGGGGAGGTATCAGCCCCAGCATTTT. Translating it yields CSARDAGQGRYQPQHF.

The CDR3 is CASSSNAGSENTQYF. The CDR3 nucleotides read TGCGCCAGCAGCTCGAACGCAGGGTCAGAGAATACGCAGTATTTT. This chain uses TRBV5-1 with TRBJ2-3; TRBD1 is a possible D gene (5 bases). CDR3 size: 15 residues. V lost 3 bases to trimming and J lost 7 bases, with 18 bases between them. Per the germline V gene, CDR1 is SGHRS and CDR2 is YFSETQ.

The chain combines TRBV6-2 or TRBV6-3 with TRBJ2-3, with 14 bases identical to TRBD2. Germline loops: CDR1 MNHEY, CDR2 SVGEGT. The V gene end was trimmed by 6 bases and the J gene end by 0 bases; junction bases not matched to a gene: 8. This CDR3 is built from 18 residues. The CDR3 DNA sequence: TGTGCCAGCAGGCCAGGGACTAGCGGGAGTAGGAGCACAGATACGCAGTATTTT. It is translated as CASRPGTSGSRSTDTQYF.

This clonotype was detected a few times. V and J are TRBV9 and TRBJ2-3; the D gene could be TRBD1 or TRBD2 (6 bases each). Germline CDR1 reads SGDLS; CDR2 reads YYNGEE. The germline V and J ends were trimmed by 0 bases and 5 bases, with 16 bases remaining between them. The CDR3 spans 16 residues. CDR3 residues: CASSVDGGPHGDTQYF. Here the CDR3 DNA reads TGTGCCAGCAGCGTAGACGGGGGCCCCCACGGAGATACGCAGTATTTT.

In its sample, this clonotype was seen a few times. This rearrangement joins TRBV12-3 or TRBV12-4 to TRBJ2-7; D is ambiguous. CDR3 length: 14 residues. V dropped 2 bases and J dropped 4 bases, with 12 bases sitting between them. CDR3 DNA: TGTGCCAGCAGTTTAAAGGGTTTCTGGTACGAGCAGTACTTC. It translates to CASSLKGFWYEQYF.

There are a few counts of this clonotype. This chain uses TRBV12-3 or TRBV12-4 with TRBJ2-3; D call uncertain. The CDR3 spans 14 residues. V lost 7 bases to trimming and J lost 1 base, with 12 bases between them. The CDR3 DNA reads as TGTGCCAGCACCTCCTCGGGCGGCACAGATACGCAGTATTTT. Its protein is CASTSSGGTDTQYF.

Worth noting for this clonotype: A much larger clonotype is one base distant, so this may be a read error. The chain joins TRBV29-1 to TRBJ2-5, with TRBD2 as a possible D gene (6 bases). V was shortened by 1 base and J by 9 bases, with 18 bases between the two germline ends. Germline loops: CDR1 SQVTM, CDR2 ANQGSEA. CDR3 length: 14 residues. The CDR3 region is CSVEGGEAQESQYF. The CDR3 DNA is TGCAGCGTTGAAGGGGGGGAGGCGCAGGAGTCCCAGTACTTC.

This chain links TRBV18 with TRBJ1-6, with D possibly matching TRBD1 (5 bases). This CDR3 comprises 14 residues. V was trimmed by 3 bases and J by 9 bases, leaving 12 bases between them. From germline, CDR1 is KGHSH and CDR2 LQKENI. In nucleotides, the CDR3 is TGTGCCAGCTCACCCGGGACCCTGGGTTCACCCCTCCACTTT. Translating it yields CASSPGTLGSPLHF.

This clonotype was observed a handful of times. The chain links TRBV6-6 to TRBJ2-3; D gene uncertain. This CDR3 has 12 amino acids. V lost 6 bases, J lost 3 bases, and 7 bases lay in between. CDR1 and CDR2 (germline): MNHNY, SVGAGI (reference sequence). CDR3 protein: CASRSTTDTQYF. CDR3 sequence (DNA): TGTGCCAGCAGATCTACTACAGATACGCAGTATTTT.

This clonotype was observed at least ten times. The CDR3 sequence: CASSLRGGTMNTEAFF. Written as DNA, the CDR3 is TGTGCCAGCAGCCTTCGGGGGGGGACCATGAACACTGAAGCTTTCTTT. The chain carries TRBV5-6 and TRBJ1-1; D perhaps matches TRBD1 (5 bases). From germline, CDR1 is SGHDT and CDR2 YYEEEE. The V gene lost 4 bases and the J gene lost 0 bases, with 16 bases spanning the gap. This CDR3 region has 16 residues.

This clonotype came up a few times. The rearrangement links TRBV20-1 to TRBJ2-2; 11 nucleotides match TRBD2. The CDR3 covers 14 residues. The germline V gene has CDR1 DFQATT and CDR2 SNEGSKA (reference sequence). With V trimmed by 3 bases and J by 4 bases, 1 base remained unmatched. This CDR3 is CSARTSGTTGELFF. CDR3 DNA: TGCAGTGCTAGGACTAGCGGGACCACCGGGGAGCTGTTTTTT.

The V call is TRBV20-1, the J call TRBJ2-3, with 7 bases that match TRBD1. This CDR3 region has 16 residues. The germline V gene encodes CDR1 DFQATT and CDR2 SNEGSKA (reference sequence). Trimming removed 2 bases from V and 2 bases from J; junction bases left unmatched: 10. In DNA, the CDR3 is TGCAGTGCTAGACCGGGACAGTTTCCCCACACAGATACGCAGTATTTT. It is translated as CSARPGQFPHTDTQYF.